A selection of T cell receptor beta chains follows, all from one sample in a study of blood T cell repertoires in COVID-19. Here immunoSEQ multiplex PCR was the method, and the copy in TCRdb shows in-frame clones only, minus some. The data contain roughly 50,000 clones, approximately 85% of them seen just once; the ten biggest clones take up 6.5%. Sequencing was done on a sample of peripheral blood. These receptors originate from a man in his 60s with acute or convalescent COVID-19. Both conserved end residues are trimmed from each CDR3. Each record gives: J gene, V gene, CDR3 protein.

TRBJ1-5	TRBV12-3/TRBV12-4	ASSSLPGPQH
TRBJ1-6	TRBV2	ASSEIGTGAGYSPLH
TRBJ2-1	TRBV7-9	ASSPDRYPF
TRBJ1-1	TRBV6-5	ASNRQGEGTEAF
TRBJ1-5	TRBV9	ASSAFGQGRENQPQH
TRBJ2-2	TRBV2	ASSVAGGWNTGELF
TRBJ1-4	TRBV19	ASSISGSGGKLF
TRBJ2-5	TRBV5-6	ASSSSQGGETQY
TRBJ1-2	TRBV19	ASTPRTGSPYGYT
TRBJ2-2	TRBV27	ASIRDRVGTGELF
TRBJ1-6	TRBV4-2	ASSQGPGADNSPLH
TRBJ2-5	TRBV13	ASSDPRSKYQETQY
TRBJ1-2	TRBV4-1	ASSQDNSRVDYGYT
TRBJ2-7	TRBV7-2	ASSPSRARFEQY
TRBJ1-1	TRBV30	ARGRDSTEAF
TRBJ1-6	TRBV6-6	ASSPGQGSSPLH
TRBJ1-3	TRBV28	ASRYTGTGESGNTIY
TRBJ2-1	TRBV28	ASSPWTSASSYNEQF
TRBJ1-1	TRBV3-1/TRBV3-2	ASSQAGAGAF
TRBJ1-1	TRBV4-1	ASSQAGEGMNTEAF
TRBJ2-7	TRBV10-3	AISGAGGGSYEQY
TRBJ1-3	TRBV30	AWNGGAGNTIY
TRBJ1-1	TRBV9	ASSPTVGMNTEAF
TRBJ2-3	TRBV27	ASSSTSGTDTQY
TRBJ1-4	TRBV2	ASSSDRAGSEKLF
TRBJ2-1	TRBV28	ASSLLGTSGPPEQF
TRBJ1-2	TRBV27	ASSLWGQGAQGYT
TRBJ1-1	TRBV28	ASSPTLDRAPEAF
TRBJ2-1	TRBV11-2	ASSLTSGTYNEQF
TRBJ2-7	TRBV2	ASSEALAASGRAQY
TRBJ1-2	TRBV2	ASSEEGAKGNYGYT
TRBJ1-1	TRBV19	ASSIDSGDTEAF
TRBJ2-7	TRBV2	AKGLAGDYEQY
TRBJ1-1	TRBV30	AWRQTALGLSNTEAF
TRBJ2-7	TRBV5-1	ASSRVGTSGTHEQY
TRBJ2-3	TRBV11-3	ASSLVHPTTGGNTDTQY
TRBJ2-7	TRBV28	ASSLTSGSYEQY
TRBJ2-1	TRBV24-1	ATSGALAISYNEQF
TRBJ2-1	TRBV14	ASSQSSYNEQF
TRBJ1-4	TRBV11-2	ASSPGVTLDKLF
TRBJ1-2	TRBV28	ASSLSGLTYGYT
TRBJ2-5	TRBV2	ASSARETQY
TRBJ2-1	TRBV24-1	ATSDPLGASGDTNEQF
TRBJ2-3	TRBV7-6	ASSASGLAGGPRTQY
TRBJ1-2	TRBV7-9	ASSNTGVYGYT
TRBJ2-7	TRBV7-3	ASSLARGSYEQY
TRBJ2-6	TRBV3-1/TRBV3-2	ASSQGGGLNSGANVLT
TRBJ2-1	TRBV7-9	ASTPGGIYNEQF
TRBJ1-1	TRBV3-1/TRBV3-2	ATSPRVGTEAF
TRBJ2-1	TRBV27	ASSLRYGGDEQF
TRBJ2-1	TRBV7-8	ASSFPDRGSLRNEQF
TRBJ1-1	TRBV29-1	SVVGQWNTEAF
TRBJ1-3	TRBV30	AWSVTGSGNTIY
TRBJ2-1	TRBV10-2	ASIPGVGGEQF
TRBJ1-6	TRBV5-1	ASSNLPVGRSPLH
TRBJ2-7	TRBV5-8	ASSLRNSYEQY
TRBJ1-6	TRBV15	ATSRAVGQGNSPLH
TRBJ1-2	TRBV11-2	ASSLAGNRGGLSSLGYT
TRBJ2-1	TRBV5-1	ASSLGQGLSRVQF